Listed here is a single T cell receptor (beta chain). In the original processing: Reference gene primer amplification gave estimated nucleated cell counts. The repertoire was sequenced with immunoSEQ multiplex PCR; TCRdb's copy has only in-frame clones and lacks some. The DNA was the basis for D and trimming; V, J and clone size are from that table. The sample has about 340,000 clones; around 91% are singletons. This CDR3 comprises 17 residues. Trimming took 1 base from V and 5 from J; bases not matched to a gene: 10. Germline V gives CDR1 SEHNR, CDR2 FQNEAQ (reference sequence). The data were obtained in a study of blood T cell repertoires in COVID-19.

The source material was peripheral blood. This sequence joins TRBV7-9 and TRBJ2-3; 9 bases align to TRBD2. The sequence derives from a young woman who had recovered from COVID-19. For the CDR3, the DNA is TGTGCCAGCAGCTTAGGGAGACAGGCACTAGCGGGAGATACGCAGTATTTT. Protein sequence: CASSLGRQALAGDTQYF.